The next 32 T cell receptor beta chains were all read from a single sample in a study of blood T cell repertoires in COVID-19. Clones were sequenced by immunoSEQ multiplex PCR, and TCRdb holds only the in-frame ones, with some missing. The sample holds 150,000 or so clones, around 80% seen once. Sequencing was done on a sample of PBMCs or T cells enriched from blood (not recorded which). These receptors were taken from a man between 45 and 60 years old who had recovered from COVID-19.

The chain is built from TRBV18 and TRBJ2-3; D unclear. V lost 2 bases and J lost 8, with 11 bases in between. Germline V gene lookup returns CDR1 KGHSH and CDR2 LQKENI. The CDR3 length is 13 residues. CDR3 in DNA: TGTGCCAGCTCACCAGGCTCCTCGGGTACGCAGTATTTT. Translated: CASSPGSSGTQYF. Full variable domain (rest looked up from reference TRBV18 and TRBJ2-3): NAGVMQNPRHLVRRRGQEARLRCSPMKGHSHVYWYRQLPEEGLKFMVYLQKENIIDESGMPKERFSAEFPKEGPSILRIQQVVRGDSAAYFCASSPGSSGTQYFGPGTRLTVL.

The chain joins TRBV7-2 to TRBJ1-1; maybe TRBD1 (5 bases). V lost 5 bases, J lost 1 base, and 11 bases lay in between. CDR1 and CDR2 (germline): SGHTA, FQGNSA. The CDR3 has 14 amino acids. CDR3 region: CASSIYQGNTEAFF. The CDR3, as DNA: TGTGCCAGCAGCATTTACCAGGGGAACACTGAAGCTTTCTTT.

The chain recombines TRBV19 with TRBJ1-4; D ambiguous. The CDR3 runs 15 residues. Trimming shortened V by 6 bases and J by 0 bases, and 11 bases separated the two germline ends. Germline loops: CDR1 LNHDA, CDR2 SQIVND (reference sequence). The CDR3 bases are TGTGCCAGTAGAACCCACACCGCAACTAATGAAAAACTGTTTTTT. Translated, it gives CASRTHTATNEKLFF.

The chain has TRBV5-1 and TRBJ2-2, with D possibly matching TRBD2 (6 bases). Trimming removed 4 bases at V and 2 bases at J, with 12 bases between. This CDR3 has 15 residues. The V gene's germline CDR1 is SGHRS and CDR2 YFSETQ. The CDR3 nucleotides read TGCGCCAGCAGCCTCACTAGCTCAAACACCGGGGAGCTGTTTTTT. This gives the protein CASSLTSSNTGELFF.

The V and J genes are TRBV6-5 and TRBJ2-2; D is undetermined. Germline V lookup: CDR1 MNHEY, CDR2 SVGAGI. The V end lost 4 bases, the J end lost 7 bases, and 7 bases lay between the germline ends. This CDR3 has 12 residues. CDR3 nucleotides: TGTGCCAGCAGTTTCACCAGCGGGGAGCTGTTTTTT. This codes for CASSFTSGELFF.

This rearrangement joins TRBV4-2 to TRBJ1-2, with D hard to call. Trimming took 3 bases from V and 14 from J, leaving 22 bases between them. Germline CDR1 is LGHNA and CDR2 is YNFKEQ. The CDR3 is made up of 14 amino acids. This CDR3 is CASSQDTSVWSKTF. The DNA for the CDR3 is TGTGCCAGCAGCCAGGATACCTCGGTTTGGAGTAAGACCTTC.

V and J are TRBV19 and TRBJ1-3, with D tentatively TRBD1 (5 bases). CDR1 is LNHDA, CDR2 SQIVND, per germline (reference sequence). V lost 4 bases to trimming and J lost 7 bases, with 11 bases between them. The CDR3 is 13 amino acids. In nucleotides, the CDR3 is TGTGCCAGTAGTAACAGGATTTGGAACACCATATATTTT. Its protein product is CASSNRIWNTIYF. Using reference TRBV19 and TRBJ1-3 for the parts outside the CDR3, the full variable domain is DGGITQSPKYLFRKEGQNVTLSCEQNLNHDAMYWYRQDPGQGLRLIYYSQIVNDFQKGDIAEGYSVSREKKESFPLTVTSAQKNPTAFYLCASSNRIWNTIYFGEGSWLTVV.

This clone came up once. This chain uses TRBV6-1 with TRBJ2-7; tentative D call: TRBD2 (5 bases). The CDR3 is made up of 14 amino acids. In germline, CDR1 is MNHNS, CDR2 SASEGT. Trimming removed 3 bases at V and 6 bases at J, with 15 bases between. Here the CDR3 reads CASSEGFPAGEQYF. DNA of the CDR3: TGTGCCAGCAGTGAGGGCTTCCCGGCGGGCGAGCAGTACTTC.

This clone appeared a few times. The chain recombines TRBV7-9 with TRBJ2-7, with 7 bases that match TRBD1. V dropped 5 bases and J dropped 2; count of bases not matched to a gene: 12. This CDR3 is 16 amino acids long. From germline, CDR1 is SEHNR and CDR2 FQNEAQ (reference sequence). The CDR3 here is CASSQGGRGDTYEQYF. The CDR3 nucleotides are TGTGCCAGCAGCCAAGGGGGCAGGGGCGACACCTACGAGCAGTACTTC.

Concerning this clone: The sample holds other DNA sequences that translate to the same CDR3. The V call is TRBV5-4, the J call TRBJ2-2; a weak D match, TRBD1 (5 bases). The CDR3 has 15 amino acids. The germline gives CDR1 SGHNT, CDR2 YYREEE (reference sequence). Trimming stripped 2 bases from V and 2 bases from J, with 10 bases between. DNA for the CDR3: TGTGCCAGCAGCTTAGGTGACAGAAACACCGGGGAGCTGTTTTTT. It translates to CASSLGDRNTGELFF.

This chain's CDR3 is CASSLAASAVSDEQYF. The CDR3 nucleotides read TGTGCCAGCAGCTTAGCTGCGTCTGCGGTATCAGACGAGCAGTACTTC. The chain is built from TRBV7-9 and TRBJ2-7; no reliable D call. There are 16 residues in the CDR3. V was clipped by 0 bases and J by 5 bases, with 17 bases between them. Germline CDR1 SEHNR, CDR2 FQNEAQ (reference sequence).

A few counts support this clone. The chain has TRBV10-1 and TRBJ2-7; D is possibly TRBD1 (6 bases). The ends were cut back, 5 bases at V and 1 base at J, with 9 bases in the middle. The germline V gene has CDR1 WNHNN and CDR2 SYGVQD (reference sequence). CDR3 length equals 13 residues. CDR3 sequence (DNA): TGCGCCAGCAGTTTACAGGGTTCCTACGAGCAGTACTTC. Translation gives CASSLQGSYEQYF.

The chain recombines TRBV5-1 with TRBJ1-6, with 8 bases matching TRBD1. The V gene's germline CDR1 is SGHRS and CDR2 YFSETQ. The CDR3 has 15 residues. The V and J ends lost 0 bases and 10 bases, in that order; junction bases with no gene match: 6. CDR3 DNA: TGCGCCAGCAGCTTGGTCGTCGCAGGGGGCTCACCCCTCCACTTT. This encodes CASSLVVAGGSPLHF.

The chain links TRBV7-9 to TRBJ2-7; D is perhaps TRBD1 (7 bases). The V gene lost 5 bases and the J gene lost 1 base, with 12 bases spanning the gap. This CDR3 comprises 14 residues. Germline V gene lookup returns CDR1 SEHNR and CDR2 FQNEAQ (reference sequence). The CDR3 spells CASSAGQRSYEQYF. The CDR3 DNA is TGTGCCAGCAGCGCGGGACAGAGATCCTACGAGCAGTACTTC.

The rearrangement uses TRBV5-3 and TRBJ1-5, with 7 bases identical to TRBD1. TRBV5-3 is an ORF, and what it does is uncertain. CDR3 length: 15 residues. V lost 4 bases to trimming and J lost 0 bases; unmatched junction nucleotides: 4. The CDR3 DNA sequence: TGTGCCAGAAGCGTGAACAGGGGTAGCAATCAGCCCCAGCATTTT. As protein: CARSVNRGSNQPQHF.

The rearrangement uses TRBV21-1 and TRBJ1-1; the table names TRBD1, a call not compared with the DNA. TRBV21-1 is noted as a pseudogene. This CDR3 is built from 13 residues. CDR3 coding DNA: TGTGCCAGCGTTTGGGACAGCCACACTGAAGCTTTCTTT. It encodes CASVWDSHTEAFF.

This chain links TRBV10-3 with TRBJ1-3; a weak D match, TRBD1 (5 bases). Per germline, CDR1 ENHRY and CDR2 SYGVKD. The CDR3 extends over 15 amino acids. Trimming stripped 3 bases from V and 0 bases from J, with 9 bases between. CDR3 sequence (DNA): TGTGCCATCAGTGATGGGGCCCCCTCTGGAAACACCATATATTTT. This encodes CAISDGAPSGNTIYF.

The V gene is TRBV18, the J gene TRBJ2-5; 13 bases are a match to TRBD2. V lost 5 bases to trimming and J lost 5 bases; unmatched junction nucleotides: 5. CDR3 length: 15 residues. CDR1 and CDR2 (germline): KGHSH, LQKENI. The CDR3 protein is CASSYGTSGVETQYF. DNA for the CDR3: TGTGCCAGCTCATACGGGACTAGCGGGGTGGAGACCCAGTACTTC.

J is TRBJ1-4 and V is TRBV3-1 (or the pseudogene TRBV3-2), with TRBD1 identical over 7 bases. This CDR3 is 15 amino acids long. Germline V gene lookup returns CDR1 LGHDT and CDR2 YNNKEL (reference sequence). The V segment lost 1 base and the J segment 8 bases; nucleotides outside the gene matches: 7. CDR3 sequence: CASSQGQGGREKLFF. CDR3 DNA: TGTGCCAGCAGCCAAGGACAGGGTGGACGAGAAAAACTGTTTTTT.

This chain uses TRBV28 with TRBJ1-1; 9 bases align to TRBD1. The CDR3 runs 16 residues. The V and J ends lost 5 bases and 1 base, in that order; junction bases with no gene match: 8. From germline, CDR1 is MDHEN and CDR2 SYDVKM. The CDR3 DNA reads TGTGCCAGCAGTACTACAGGGGGCCGGGGGAACACTGAAGCTTTCTTT. Its protein is CASSTTGGRGNTEAFF.

With respect to this clone: The sample has other DNA sequences that encode this CDR3 too. The J gene is TRBJ1-2, the V gene TRBV7-9, with 7 bases identical to TRBD1. Trimming removed 5 bases from V and 7 bases from J; junction bases left unmatched: 7. The germline V gene has CDR1 SEHNR and CDR2 FQNEAQ (reference sequence). The CDR3 has 13 residues. CDR3 sequence: CASSADRVGGYTF. In DNA, the CDR3 is TGTGCCAGCAGCGCCGACAGGGTTGGTGGCTACACCTTC. Full variable domain (rest looked up from reference TRBV7-9 and TRBJ1-2): DTGVSQNPRHKITKRGQNVTFRCDPISEHNRLYWYRQTLGQGPEFLTYFQNEAQLEKSRLLSDRFSAERPKGSFSTLEIQRTEQGDSAMYLCASSADRVGGYTFGSGTRLTVV.

Points on this clone: One end of the junction is discordant with germline, which a read error may explain. V is TRBV2 and J is TRBJ2-3, with TRBD1 matching 10 bases. Germline V gene lookup returns CDR1 SNHLY and CDR2 FYNNEI. This CDR3 has 15 residues. This chain's CDR3 is CASREGQGGTDTQYF. The CDR3 coding sequence is TGTGCCAGCAGGGAAGGACAGGGGGGCACAGATACGCAGTATTTT.

The chain's CDR3 is CASSQSSVRVYEQYF. The CDR3 region has the DNA TGTGCCAGCAGCCAAAGCTCGGTTCGCGTCTACGAGCAGTACTTC. The rearrangement uses TRBV3-1 (or the pseudogene TRBV3-2) and TRBJ2-7; D gene unclear. V was clipped by 2 bases and J by 3 bases, with 14 bases between them. The length of the CDR3 is 15 residues. Germline assignment: CDR1 LGHDT and CDR2 YNNKEL (reference sequence).

The rearrangement uses TRBV5-1 and TRBJ1-1; 9 bases are shared with TRBD1. Germline lookup yields CDR1 SGHRS and CDR2 YFSETQ. Germline trimming cut 1 base from V and 4 bases from J; bases unmatched to any gene: 8. The CDR3 contains 16 residues. CDR3 nucleotide sequence: TGCGCCAGCAGCTTGACGTTACAGGGGGCAAGCACTGAAGCTTTCTTT. Translation gives CASSLTLQGASTEAFF.

This clone was counted a few times. The genes are TRBV29-1 and TRBJ2-3, with a possible D match to TRBD2 (6 bases). CDR1 is SQVTM and CDR2 is ANQGSEA in the germline V gene. V was trimmed by 3 bases and J by 2 bases, leaving 9 bases between them. This CDR3 contains 13 residues. CDR3 sequence: CSVERDYTDTQYF. CDR3 nucleotides: TGCAGCGTTGAGCGGGATTACACAGATACGCAGTATTTT.

This clone is a singleton in its sample. V and J are TRBV14 and TRBJ1-2, with 8 nucleotides matching TRBD1. Germline CDR1 and CDR2: SGHDN and FVKESK. V trimming: 4 bases; J trimming: 5 bases; junction bases outside the gene matches: 12. The CDR3 runs 16 residues. As DNA, the CDR3 is TGTGCCAGCAGCCCCTTAGCAGGGGGCGCAGCTTATGGCTACACCTTC. This encodes CASSPLAGGAAYGYTF.

V is TRBV7-2 and J is TRBJ2-2; unclear D gene. CDR3 length equals 16 residues. CDR1 is SGHTA, CDR2 FQGNSA, per germline. V was shortened by 1 base and J by 1 base, with 10 bases between the two germline ends. CDR3 protein: CASSLDSNRNTGELFF. CDR3 nucleotides: TGTGCCAGCAGCTTAGACAGTAACCGGAACACCGGGGAGCTGTTTTTT.

The DNA for the CDR3 is TGTGCCAGTAGTCTCGCTGGGGGGTATGGCACTGAAGCTTTCTTT. Protein product: CASSLAGGYGTEAFF. The J gene is TRBJ1-1, the V gene TRBV19, with D perhaps TRBD1 (5 bases). Germline assignment: CDR1 LNHDA and CDR2 SQIVND (reference sequence). The CDR3 has 15 amino acids. V lost 5 bases to trimming and J lost 4 bases, with 17 bases between them.

The chain uses TRBV5-1 and TRBJ2-7; 7 positions match TRBD2. From germline, CDR1 is SGHRS and CDR2 YFSETQ. J lost 5 bases, V lost 0 bases, and 5 bases had no gene match. The CDR3 totals 14 residues. The CDR3 reads CASSLGQGGNEQYF. For the CDR3, the DNA is TGCGCCAGCAGCTTGGGGCAGGGAGGGAACGAGCAGTACTTC.

The J gene is TRBJ2-4, the V gene TRBV4-2, with 8 bases that match TRBD1. Germline loops: CDR1 LGHNA, CDR2 YNFKEQ. The CDR3 has 19 amino acids. V lost 0 bases, J lost 0 bases, and 10 bases stayed unmatched. This CDR3 reads CASSQDHGTGALAKNIQYF. The CDR3 DNA is TGTGCCAGCAGCCAAGATCACGGGACAGGAGCTCTAGCCAAAAACATTCAGTACTTC.

The chain combines TRBV5-1 with TRBJ2-1; 9 bases match TRBD2. V lost 2 bases to trimming and J lost 10 bases; unmatched junction nucleotides: 7. This CDR3 has 14 residues. Germline CDR1 SGHRS, CDR2 YFSETQ. This chain's CDR3 is CASSLKRLAGEQFF. As DNA, the CDR3 is TGCGCCAGCAGCTTAAAGAGGCTAGCGGGAGAGCAGTTCTTC.

This chain links TRBV6-1 with TRBJ2-7, with D hard to call. The CDR3 extends over 13 amino acids. Deletions cut 2 bases from V and 1 base from J, with 6 bases between. Germline V CDR1 and CDR2: MNHNS, SASEGT. In DNA, the CDR3 is TGTGCCAGCAGTGAACCGGAGTCCTACGAGCAGTACTTC. This codes for CASSEPESYEQYF.